Listed below are T cell receptor beta chains from one sample, sequenced in a study of blood T cell repertoires in COVID-19. The method was immunoSEQ multiplex PCR; TCRdb's version includes in-frame clones alone and lacks a portion of them. The table has under 150,000 clones, nearly 80% seen once. Material for sequencing was PBMCs or T cells enriched from blood (not recorded which). These receptors came from a woman in her fifties or sixties who had recovered from COVID-19. CDR3s include the opening cysteine and the closing phenylalanine or tryptophan. D genes are given only for firm matches. Rows give clone size only sometimes, using once, few, many, or a class for an expanded clone.

d_gene	v_gene	j_gene	abundance	CDR3nt	CDR3aa
TRBD2	TRBV10-3	TRBJ2-3	-	TGTGCCATCAGGGAGACTAGCGGGGGGGCCTTGGATACGCAGTATTTT	CAIRETSGGALDTQYF
TRBD1	TRBV6-5	TRBJ1-3	-	TGTGCCGCTAAAGACAGGGAAACTGGAAACACCATATATTTT	CAAKDRETGNTIYF
-	TRBV5-1	TRBJ1-3	few	TGCGCCAGCACCCCAGCAGGGTCTGGAAACACCATATATTTT	CASTPAGSGNTIYF
TRBD1	TRBV3-1/TRBV3-2	TRBJ1-3	-	TGTGCCAGCAGCCACCCGACAGGGGGCTCAGAAAACACCATATATTTT	CASSHPTGGSENTIYF
TRBD1	TRBV27	TRBJ1-6	-	TGTGCCAGCAGTTTAGCGACAGGGAATTATTCACCCCTCCACTTT	CASSLATGNYSPLHF
TRBD1	TRBV9	TRBJ1-2	-	TGTGCCAGCAGCGAAGGACAGGGTTTAATGAACTATGGCTACACCTTC	CASSEGQGLMNYGYTF
TRBD1	TRBV19	TRBJ1-2	-	TGTGCCAGTAGTAACTTGGGACAGGGAGTCGGTTTAAACCATGGCTACACCTTC	CASSNLGQGVGLNHGYTF
TRBD2	TRBV11-2	TRBJ2-1	-	TGTGCCAGCAGCCGCTCGGCGGGAGGGCGTCAAGAAGCTAGGTTCTTC	CASSRSAGGRQEARFF
TRBD1	TRBV7-8	TRBJ1-1	-	TGTGCCAGCAGCTTACAGGGGGCTTTGAAAGCTTTCTTT	CASSLQGALKAFF
-	TRBV5-4	TRBJ1-6	-	TGTGCCAGCAGCCCCTGGACGGGGAGCTCCTATAATTCACCCCTCCACTTT	CASSPWTGSSYNSPLHF
TRBD1	TRBV6-5	TRBJ1-6	-	TGTGCCAGCCCGACAGGGAGAAGTGAAAATTCACCCCTCCACTTT	CASPTGRSENSPLHF
TRBD1	TRBV5-6	TRBJ1-5	-	TGTGCCAGCAGCATAGGACAGGGTCGCAATCAGCCCCAGCATTTT	CASSIGQGRNQPQHF
-	TRBV25-1	TRBJ1-1	once	TGTGCCAGCAGTGAAAGGGCAGGGGCCCGGAACACTGAAGCTTTCTTT	CASSERAGARNTEAFF
-	TRBV3-1/TRBV3-2	TRBJ2-7	-	TGTGCCAGCAGCCAAGATTGGAGCGGAGGCGCCTACGAGCAGTACTTC	CASSQDWSGGAYEQYF
TRBD1	TRBV7-7	TRBJ2-2	-	TGTGCCAGCAGCTCGGCCCAGGGGGCACCCGGGGAGCTGTTTTTT	CASSSAQGAPGELFF
-	TRBV4-1	TRBJ2-1	-	TGCGCCAGCAGCCAAATCGTTCGGGTGCTATACAATGAGCAGTTCTTC	CASSQIVRVLYNEQFF
-	TRBV3-1/TRBV3-2	TRBJ1-5	-	TGTGCCAGCAGCCAAGGGCAACATAGCAATCAGCCCCAGCATTTT	CASSQGQHSNQPQHF
TRBD1	TRBV23-1	TRBJ2-7	-	TGCGCCAGCAGTCAAAAAAGGTTGGGGGACAGGGACTACGAGCAGTACTTC	CASSQKRLGDRDYEQYF
-	TRBV19	TRBJ2-1	-	TGTGCCAGTAGTATGAGGGCTAGCATGTTGAATGAGCAGTTCTTC	CASSMRASMLNEQFF
-	TRBV19	TRBJ2-2	-	TGTGCCAGTACCCACATAAACACCGGGGAGCTGTTTTTT	CASTHINTGELFF
TRBD2	TRBV11-1	TRBJ2-5	-	TGTGCCAGCAGGACCGGGGGGGCCTGGTGGGAGACCCAGTACTTC	CASRTGGAWWETQYF
-	TRBV6-5	TRBJ2-6	-	TGTGCCAGCAGTTACATAGAGGCCAACGTCCTGACTTTC	CASSYIEANVLTF
-	TRBV12-5	TRBJ1-5	-	TGTGCTAGTGGCCATCAGGGAATAAGCAATCAGCCCCAGCATTTT	CASGHQGISNQPQHF
TRBD2	TRBV11-3	TRBJ2-5	-	TGTGCCAGCAGCTTAGGAGGGACTAGCGAGACCCAGTACTTC	CASSLGGTSETQYF
TRBD1	TRBV28	TRBJ1-3	-	TGTGCCAGCAGTGGAGGCCCGGGACAGGCGCGCCTGAGAAACACCATATATTTT	CASSGGPGQARLRNTIYF
TRBD1	TRBV30	TRBJ2-7	-	TGTGCCTGGAGTTGGACAGGGCTCGAGCAGTACTTC	CAWSWTGLEQYF
TRBD2	TRBV7-9	TRBJ2-1	-	TGTGCCAGCGGACCGGGGACTAGCGGGGGGCGCGAGCAGTTCTTC	CASGPGTSGGREQFF
TRBD1	TRBV19	TRBJ2-3	-	TGTGCCAGTAGTATGGGACAGGGCCTTCGCACAGATACGCAGTATTTT	CASSMGQGLRTDTQYF
TRBD1	TRBV10-1	TRBJ2-7	medium-sized	TGCGCCAGCAGTACCGGACAGGGGGCAGCTCCCGAGCAGTACTTC	CASSTGQGAAPEQYF
TRBD1	TRBV29-1	TRBJ1-6	-	TGCAGCGTGCGACAGGGGGCAGGTTCACCCCTCCACTTT	CSVRQGAGSPLHF
TRBD1	TRBV7-3	TRBJ2-7	-	TGTGCCAGCAGCGCGGGACAGGGGGGCGAGCAGTACTTC	CASSAGQGGEQYF
-	TRBV13	TRBJ1-1	-	TGTGCCAGCAGCCCGACAGCTGGGAACACTGAAGCTTTCTTT	CASSPTAGNTEAFF
TRBD1	TRBV9	TRBJ2-5	-	TGTGCCAGCAGCGCCCGACAGGGGGGAGAGACCCAGTACTTC	CASSARQGGETQYF
-	TRBV7-6	TRBJ1-5	-	TGTGCCAGCAGCCCCGGGGTCCTAGGAAATCAGCCCCAGCATTTT	CASSPGVLGNQPQHF
-	TRBV12-3/TRBV12-4	TRBJ2-5	-	TGTGCCAGCAGTTTATGGGGAGCCGAGACCCAGTACTTC	CASSLWGAETQYF
-	TRBV27	TRBJ2-3	-	TGTGGGAGCGGACCTAGCTCCACAGATACGCAGTATTTT	CGSGPSSTDTQYF
TRBD1	TRBV5-1	TRBJ2-7	-	TGCGCCAGCAGCATGGGGACAGGGGTCGAGCAGTACTTC	CASSMGTGVEQYF
TRBD1	TRBV24-1	TRBJ1-4	few	TGTGCCACCAGTGATTCTTGGGTCGGACAGGGGAATGAAAAACTGTTTTTT	CATSDSWVGQGNEKLFF
-	TRBV7-9	TRBJ2-7	-	TGTGCCAGCAGCTCTAGACTAGTGAAAAGGCTGGGCGAGCAGTACTTC	CASSSRLVKRLGEQYF
TRBD1	TRBV9	TRBJ1-6	once	TGTGCCAGCAGCCGAATACGGACAGGTAATATCCGTAATTCACCCCTCCACTTT	CASSRIRTGNIRNSPLHF
-	TRBV28	TRBJ2-4	-	TGTGCCAGCAGTTTAGGCAGAAACATTCAGTACTTC	CASSLGRNIQYF
-	TRBV12-3/TRBV12-4	TRBJ1-2	-	TGTGCCAGCAACCTCAACAATCAAGGGGCCTTC	CASNLNNQGAF